The source of this T cell receptor beta chain is a study of T cells in Graves' hyperthyroidism and ophthalmopathy. The CDR3 totals 13 residues. The V end lost 7 bases, the J end lost 3 bases, and 12 bases lay between the germline ends. Germline values: CDR1 SEHNR, CDR2 FQNEAQ (reference sequence). This clonotype was detected many times. Its antigen is still unknown. Exclusion of patients followed from uncontrolled infection, other autoimmune disease, pregnancy or lactation. Before ophthalmopathy appeared, progressors gave blood at initial hyperthyroidism diagnosis. TCR beta CDR3 regions were amplified from RNA transcripts. Primed by the HTBI set, a first-round RT-PCR was run on the TCR CDR3. TCRdb recomputed calls from the multiplex PCR reads with MiXCR, one row per CDR3 protein. The sample holds about 580,000 distinct CDR3 sequences, approximately 15% seen once. General study results and limits: Most clonotypes expanded in thyroid above 0.001 were likewise present in blood. Median prediction lead before ophthalmopathy onset was 5.5 to 7 months with the model.

The rearrangement uses TRBV7-9 and TRBJ1-2; D ambiguous. The receptor comes from a woman aged 25-40 years with Graves' hyperthyroidism that later progressed to Graves' ophthalmopathy. Material: blood. In nucleotides, the CDR3 is TGTGCCAGCAACCCACCGACGGACTATGGCTACACCTTC. Translated: CASNPPTDYGYTF.